This entry lists 10 T cell receptor beta chains sequenced from one sample in a study of blood T cell repertoires in COVID-19 (dated by TCRdb to about 2020). The library was generated by the immunoSEQ multiplex PCR assay. Entries here come from immuneACCESS through TCRdb and include only in-frame sequences with V and J called. Some clones fail to appear in such tables; in the studies checked, an unresolved V gene covers under half of the shortfall, and the cause of the remainder is unknown. In all, the sample holds roughly 260,000 clones, and roughly three quarters of those were seen once. In total, the top ten clones hold about 4% of the sample. The material sequenced was peripheral blood. The receptors come from a middle-aged woman with active or convalescent COVID-19.

This chain joins TRBV14 and TRBJ1-1; tentatively, D is TRBD1 (6 bases). CDR3 length: 16 amino acids. The V gene's germline CDR1 is SGHDN and CDR2 FVKESK. The ends were cut back, 1 base at V and 1 base at J, with 13 bases in the middle. DNA of the CDR3: TGTGCCAGCAGCCAAGCATCTACAGGGAGGAACACTGAAGCTTTCTTT. Translated: CASSQASTGRNTEAFF.

The V gene is TRBV5-6, the J gene TRBJ2-2, with TRBD2 identical over 7 bases. V shed 4 bases and J 2 bases; nucleotides not matched to a gene: 2. The CDR3 extends over 14 amino acids. Germline CDR1 SGHDT, CDR2 YYEEEE. CDR3 DNA: TGTGCCAGCAGCCAGGGACTAAACACCGGGGAGCTGTTTTTT. Protein: CASSQGLNTGELFF. Complete variable domain (other parts from reference TRBV5-6 and TRBJ2-2): DAGVTQSPTHLIKTRGQQVTLRCSPKSGHDTVSWYQQALGQGPQFIFQYYEEEERQRGNFPDRFSGHQFPNYSSELNVNALLLGDSALYLCASSQGLNTGELFFGEGSRLTVL.

V usage is TRBV5-1 and J usage is TRBJ2-2; a weak D match, TRBD1 (6 bases). Germline assignment: CDR1 SGHRS and CDR2 YFSETQ. V was pared by 0 bases and J by 7 bases, with 10 bases between. This CDR3 comprises 14 residues. The CDR3 loop is CASSLDRAGGELFF. The CDR3 DNA follows: TGCGCCAGCAGCTTGGACAGGGCAGGCGGGGAGCTGTTTTTT.

The chain has TRBV2 and TRBJ1-6, with D unresolved. V was trimmed by 3 bases and J by 1 base, leaving 10 bases between them. From germline, CDR1 is SNHLY and CDR2 FYNNEI. CDR3 length: 16 residues. CDR3 region: CASSDGRLSYNSPLHF. CDR3 nucleotides: TGTGCCAGCAGTGATGGCCGATTATCCTATAATTCACCCCTCCACTTT.

The rearrangement links TRBV9 to TRBJ2-1, with 8 bases that match TRBD2. Germline assignment: CDR1 SGDLS and CDR2 YYNGEE. The CDR3 extends over 15 amino acids. V dropped 3 bases and J dropped 5; count of bases not matched to a gene: 7. The CDR3 protein is CASSGTGRGDNEQFF. The CDR3 DNA reads as TGTGCCAGCAGCGGCACCGGGAGGGGGGACAATGAGCAGTTCTTC.

The chain has TRBV11-2 and TRBJ2-5, with D perhaps TRBD1 (5 bases). The CDR3 covers 14 residues. The germline V gene encodes CDR1 SGHAT and CDR2 FQNNGV. Trimming took off 2 bases at V and 2 bases at J, with 9 bases between the two ends. CDR3 sequence reads: CASSLNNRQETQYF. The CDR3 region has the DNA TGTGCCAGCAGCTTAAATAACAGGCAAGAGACCCAGTACTTC.

The chain is built from TRBV7-9 and TRBJ2-3, with D maybe TRBD2 (5 bases). CDR3 length: 16 amino acids. Germline V gene sequence: CDR1 SEHNR, CDR2 FQNEAQ (reference sequence). With 5 bases removed from V and 5 bases from J, the gap between germline ends came to 20 bases. CDR3 nucleotides: TGTGCCAGCAGCCGAAGGACTGCCCTGGGGAGAGATACGCAGTATTTT. It yields the protein CASSRRTALGRDTQYF.

This clone appeared a single time. The gene calls are TRBV7-3 and TRBJ2-3; 10 bases are shared with TRBD1. The junction had 6 bases not matched to a gene; V was cut back by 2 bases and J by 4 bases. The CDR3 is 16 residues long. Germline loops: CDR1 SGHTA, CDR2 FQGTGA. Here the CDR3 reads CASSLSRDRGSDTQYF. The CDR3 DNA reads as TGTGCCAGCAGCTTATCCCGGGACAGGGGATCAGATACGCAGTATTTT.

The chain couples TRBV6-4 to TRBJ2-1; 12 bases agree with TRBD2. With V trimmed by 4 bases and J by 8 bases, 9 bases remained unmatched. This CDR3 spans 16 amino acids. Germline V gene lookup returns CDR1 MRHNA and CDR2 SNTAGT. The CDR3 loop is CASSAQPSGGEYEQFF. CDR3 DNA: TGTGCCAGCAGTGCCCAGCCTAGCGGGGGGGAGTATGAGCAGTTCTTC.

The chain is built from TRBV7-6 and TRBJ2-1; 9 bases line up with TRBD1. The V gene's germline CDR1 is SGHVS and CDR2 FNYEAQ. Trimming cost V 5 bases and J 5 bases; bases outside gene matches: 13. This CDR3 has 17 amino acids. CDR3 nucleotides: TGTGCCAGCAGCCCCTTCGGGACAGGGATACGAGACAATGAGCAGTTCTTC. Its translation is CASSPFGTGIRDNEQFF.